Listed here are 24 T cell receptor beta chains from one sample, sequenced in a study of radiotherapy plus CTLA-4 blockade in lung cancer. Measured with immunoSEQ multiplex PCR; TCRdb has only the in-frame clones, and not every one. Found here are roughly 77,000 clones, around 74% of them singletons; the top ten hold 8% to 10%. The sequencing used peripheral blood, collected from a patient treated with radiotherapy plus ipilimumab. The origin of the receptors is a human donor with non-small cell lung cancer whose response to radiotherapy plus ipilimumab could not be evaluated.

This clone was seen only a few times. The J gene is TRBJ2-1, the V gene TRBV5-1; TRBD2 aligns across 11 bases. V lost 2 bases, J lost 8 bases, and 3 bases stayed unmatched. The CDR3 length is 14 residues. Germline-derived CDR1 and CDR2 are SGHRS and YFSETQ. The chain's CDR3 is CASSLLSGGDEQFF. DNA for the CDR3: TGCGCCAGCAGCTTACTTAGCGGGGGGGATGAGCAGTTCTTC.

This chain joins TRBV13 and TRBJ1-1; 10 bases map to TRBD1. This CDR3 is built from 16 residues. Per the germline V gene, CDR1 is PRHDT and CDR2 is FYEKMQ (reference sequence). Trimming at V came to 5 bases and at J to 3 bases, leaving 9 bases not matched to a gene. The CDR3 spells CASSRRGQGDHTEAFF. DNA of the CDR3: TGTGCCAGCAGCCGACGTGGACAGGGGGACCACACTGAAGCTTTCTTT.

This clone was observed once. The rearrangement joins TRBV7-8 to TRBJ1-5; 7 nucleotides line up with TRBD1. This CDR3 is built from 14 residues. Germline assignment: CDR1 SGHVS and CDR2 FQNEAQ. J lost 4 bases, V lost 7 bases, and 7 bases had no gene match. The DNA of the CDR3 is TGTGCCAGCAACCTGGGACAGCCTAATCAGCCCCAGCATTTT. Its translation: CASNLGQPNQPQHF.

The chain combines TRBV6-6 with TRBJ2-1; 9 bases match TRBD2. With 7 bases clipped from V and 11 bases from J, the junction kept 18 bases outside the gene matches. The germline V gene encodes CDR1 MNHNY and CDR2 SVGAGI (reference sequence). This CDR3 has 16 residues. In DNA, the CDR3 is TGTGCCAGCACCCCAGCCGGGCTAGCGGGGCCCACTAAGCAGTTCTTC. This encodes CASTPAGLAGPTKQFF.

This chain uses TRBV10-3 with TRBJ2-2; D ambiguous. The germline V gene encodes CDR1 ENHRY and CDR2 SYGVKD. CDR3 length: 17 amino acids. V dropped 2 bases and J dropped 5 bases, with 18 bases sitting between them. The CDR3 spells CAISEATLFFPTGELFF. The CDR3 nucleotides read TGTGCCATCAGTGAGGCGACTCTCTTTTTCCCAACCGGGGAGCTGTTTTTT.

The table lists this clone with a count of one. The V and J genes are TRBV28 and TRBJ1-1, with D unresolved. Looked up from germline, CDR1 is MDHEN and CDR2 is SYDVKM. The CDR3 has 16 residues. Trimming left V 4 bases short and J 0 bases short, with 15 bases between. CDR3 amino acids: CASSSGLTLMNTEAFF. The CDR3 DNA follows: TGTGCCAGCAGTTCGGGTCTTACCCTCATGAACACTGAAGCTTTCTTT.

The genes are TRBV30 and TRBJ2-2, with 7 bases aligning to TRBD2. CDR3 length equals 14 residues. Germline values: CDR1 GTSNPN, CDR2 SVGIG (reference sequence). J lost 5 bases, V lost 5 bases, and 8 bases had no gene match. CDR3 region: CAWSGGVVTGELFF. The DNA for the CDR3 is TGTGCCTGGTCTGGGGGGGTGGTTACCGGGGAGCTGTTTTTT. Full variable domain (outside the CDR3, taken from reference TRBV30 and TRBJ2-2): SQTIHQWPATLVQPVGSPLSLECTVEGTSNPNLYWYRQAAGRGLQLLFYSVGIGQISSEVPQNLSASRPQDRQFILSSKKLLLSDSGFYLCAWSGGVVTGELFFGEGSRLTVL.

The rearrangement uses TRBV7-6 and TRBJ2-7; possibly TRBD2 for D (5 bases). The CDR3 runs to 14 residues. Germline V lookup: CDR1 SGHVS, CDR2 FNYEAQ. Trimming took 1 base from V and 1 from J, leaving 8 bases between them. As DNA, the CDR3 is TGTGCCAGCAGCTTAGGAGCGGAATCCTACGAGCAGTACTTC. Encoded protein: CASSLGAESYEQYF. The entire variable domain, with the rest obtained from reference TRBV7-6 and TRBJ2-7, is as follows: GAGVSQSPRYKVTKRGQDVALRCDPISGHVSLYWYRQALGQGPEFLTYFNYEAQQDKSGLPNDRFSAERPEGSISTLTIQRTEQRDSAMYRCASSLGAESYEQYFGPGTRLTVT.

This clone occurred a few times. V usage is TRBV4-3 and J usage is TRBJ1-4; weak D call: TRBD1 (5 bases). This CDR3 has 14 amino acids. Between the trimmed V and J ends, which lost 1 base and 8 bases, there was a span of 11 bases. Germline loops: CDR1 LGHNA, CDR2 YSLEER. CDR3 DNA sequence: TGCGCCAGCAGCCAAGGACAGCCCACCGAAAAACTGTTTTTT. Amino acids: CASSQGQPTEKLFF.

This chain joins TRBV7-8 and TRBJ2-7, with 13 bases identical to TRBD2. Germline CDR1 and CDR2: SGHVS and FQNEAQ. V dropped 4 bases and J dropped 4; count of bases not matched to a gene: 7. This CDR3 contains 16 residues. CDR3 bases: TGTGCCAGCAGCTGGGGAATGGGACTAGCGGGATACGAGCAGTACTTC. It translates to CASSWGMGLAGYEQYF.

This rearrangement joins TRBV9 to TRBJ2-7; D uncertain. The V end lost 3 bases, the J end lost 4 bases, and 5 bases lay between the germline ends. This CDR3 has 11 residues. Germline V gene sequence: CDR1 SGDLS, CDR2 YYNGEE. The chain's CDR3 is CASSGDYEQYF. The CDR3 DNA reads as TGTGCCAGCAGCGGAGATTACGAGCAGTACTTC. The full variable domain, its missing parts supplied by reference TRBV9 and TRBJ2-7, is DSGVTQTPKHLITATGQRVTLRCSPRSGDLSVYWYQQSLDQGLQFLIQYYNGEERAKGNILERFSAQQFPDLHSELNLSSLELGDSALYFCASSGDYEQYFGPGTRLTVT.

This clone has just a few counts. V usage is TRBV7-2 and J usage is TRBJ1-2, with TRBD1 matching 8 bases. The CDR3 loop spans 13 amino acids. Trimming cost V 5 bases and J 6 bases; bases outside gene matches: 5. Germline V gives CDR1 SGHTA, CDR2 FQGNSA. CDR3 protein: CASSRTGGDGYTF. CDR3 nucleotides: TGTGCCAGCAGCCGTACAGGGGGAGATGGCTACACCTTC.

In DNA, the CDR3 is TGTGCCAGCACCACGGGAGGGGCGGGGGGACTTAACCAAGAGACCCAGTACTTC. Protein sequence: CASTTGGAGGLNQETQYF. The genes are TRBV9 and TRBJ2-5, with 8 positions matching TRBD2. This CDR3 region has 18 residues. With 6 bases clipped from V and 0 bases from J, the junction kept 16 bases outside the gene matches. Germline loops: CDR1 SGDLS, CDR2 YYNGEE.

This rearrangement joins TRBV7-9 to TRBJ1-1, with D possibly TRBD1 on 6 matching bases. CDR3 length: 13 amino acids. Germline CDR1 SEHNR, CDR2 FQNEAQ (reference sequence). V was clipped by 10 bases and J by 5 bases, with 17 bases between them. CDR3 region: CANQAQGGTEAFF. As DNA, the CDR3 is TGTGCCAACCAAGCACAGGGCGGGACTGAAGCTTTCTTT.

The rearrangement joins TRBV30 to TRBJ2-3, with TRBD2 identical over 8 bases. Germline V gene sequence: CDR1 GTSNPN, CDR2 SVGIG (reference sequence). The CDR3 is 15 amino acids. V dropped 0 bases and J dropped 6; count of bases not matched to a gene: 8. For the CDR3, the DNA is TGTGCCTGGAGTGTCGGACTAGCAGGGGCCGATACGCAGTATTTT. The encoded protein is CAWSVGLAGADTQYF.

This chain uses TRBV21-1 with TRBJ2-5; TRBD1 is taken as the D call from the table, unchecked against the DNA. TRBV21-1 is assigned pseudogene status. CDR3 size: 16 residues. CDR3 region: CASSKGDRDSGETQYF. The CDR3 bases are TGTGCCAGCAGCAAAGGGGACAGGGACTCCGGGGAGACCCAGTACTTC.

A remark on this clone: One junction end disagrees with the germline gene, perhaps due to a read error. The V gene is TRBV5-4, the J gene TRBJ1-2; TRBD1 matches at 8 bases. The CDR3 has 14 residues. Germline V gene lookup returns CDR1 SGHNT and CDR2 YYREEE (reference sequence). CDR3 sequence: CASSTRTGLGGYAF. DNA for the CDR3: TGTGCCAGCAGCACACGGACAGGGCTCGGTGGCTACGCCTTC.

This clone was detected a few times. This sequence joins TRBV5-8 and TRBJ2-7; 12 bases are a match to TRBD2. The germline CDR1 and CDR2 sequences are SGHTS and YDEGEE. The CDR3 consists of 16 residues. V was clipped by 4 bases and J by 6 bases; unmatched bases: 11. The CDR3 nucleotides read TGTGCCAGCAGCCCTGCCGGGACTAGCGGGTTTGGCGAGCAGTACTTC. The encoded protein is CASSPAGTSGFGEQYF.

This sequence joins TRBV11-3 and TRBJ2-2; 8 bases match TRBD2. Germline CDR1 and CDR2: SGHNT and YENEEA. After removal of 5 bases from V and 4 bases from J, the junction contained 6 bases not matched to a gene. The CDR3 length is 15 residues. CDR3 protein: CASSPVAGGTGELFF. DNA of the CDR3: TGTGCCAGCAGCCCTGTGGCGGGGGGCACCGGGGAGCTGTTTTTT.

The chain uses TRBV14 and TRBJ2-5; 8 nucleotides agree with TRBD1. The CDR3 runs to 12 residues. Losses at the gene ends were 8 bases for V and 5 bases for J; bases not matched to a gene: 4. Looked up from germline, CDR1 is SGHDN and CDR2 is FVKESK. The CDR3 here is CASGTGGETQYF. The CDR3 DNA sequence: TGTGCCAGCGGGACAGGAGGGGAGACCCAGTACTTC.

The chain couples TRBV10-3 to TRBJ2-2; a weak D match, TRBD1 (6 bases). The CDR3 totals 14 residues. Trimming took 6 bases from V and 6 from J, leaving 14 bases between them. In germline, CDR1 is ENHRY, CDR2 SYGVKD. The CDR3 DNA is TGTGCCATCAGCAGGGGCCGAGAAGCCGGGGAGCTGTTTTTT. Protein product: CAISRGREAGELFF.

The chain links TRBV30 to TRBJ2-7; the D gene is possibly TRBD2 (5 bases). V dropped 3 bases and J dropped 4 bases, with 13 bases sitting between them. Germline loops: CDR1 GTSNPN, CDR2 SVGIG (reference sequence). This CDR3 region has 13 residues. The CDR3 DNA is TGTGCCTGGAGCATGGACTGGTCATACGAGCAGTACTTC. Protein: CAWSMDWSYEQYF. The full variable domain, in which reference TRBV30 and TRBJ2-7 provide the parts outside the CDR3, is SQTIHQWPATLVQPVGSPLSLECTVEGTSNPNLYWYRQAAGRGLQLLFYSVGIGQISSEVPQNLSASRPQDRQFILSSKKLLLSDSGFYLCAWSMDWSYEQYFGPGTRLTVT.

The CDR3 here is CASSYSPITGELFF. The CDR3 DNA follows: TGTGCCAGCAGTTACTCCCCCATTACCGGGGAGCTGTTTTTT. The chain is built from TRBV6-6 and TRBJ2-2; D is unresolved. Trimming pared 0 bases from V and 5 bases from J, leaving 7 bases between. In germline, CDR1 is MNHNY, CDR2 SVGAGI (reference sequence). The CDR3 sequence is 14 residues long.

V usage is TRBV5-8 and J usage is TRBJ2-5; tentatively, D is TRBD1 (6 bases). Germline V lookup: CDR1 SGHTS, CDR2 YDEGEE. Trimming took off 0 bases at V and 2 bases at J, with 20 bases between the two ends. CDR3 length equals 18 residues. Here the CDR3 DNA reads TGTGCCAGCAGCTTGGCCAATGGGGTTTACAGGGTTCAAGAGACCCAGTACTTC. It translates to CASSLANGVYRVQETQYF.